This T cell receptor beta chain was sequenced during a study of regulatory T cells in long-lasting Graves disease. General study findings and limits: Sample size, which was small, may have reduced accuracy.

From germline, CDR1 is LNHNV and CDR2 YYDKDF (reference sequence). This CDR3 has 14 residues. The trim removed 5 bases at V and 0 bases at J, leaving 3 bases unmatched. Investigators prepared the TCR beta libraries by applying iRepertoire HTBI primers and Arm-PCR of CDR3 regions. TCRdb independently ran MiXCR on the multiplex PCR reads; one entry per CDR3 protein. The sample records 350,000 to 550,000 distinct CDR3 sequences, about 15% being singletons. Time point meaning: newly diagnosed GD, antithyroid drugs for less than 3 months. There was RNA extracted from PBMCs, and the TCR library was made from it. As concerns this clonotype: The antigen is not known.

A further study also used this sample, focusing on T cells in Graves' hyperthyroidism and ophthalmopathy.

This receptor was identified in a woman younger than 30 with Graves disease. The chain has TRBV15 and TRBJ1-1, with 7 bases aligning to TRBD1. The input for sequencing was peripheral blood mononuclear cells (PBMCs), taken at new diagnosis, from a patient treated with antithyroid drugs. This chain's CDR3 is CATSAGQVNTEAFF. The CDR3 DNA reads as TGTGCCACCAGCGCTGGACAGGTGAACACTGAAGCTTTCTTT.